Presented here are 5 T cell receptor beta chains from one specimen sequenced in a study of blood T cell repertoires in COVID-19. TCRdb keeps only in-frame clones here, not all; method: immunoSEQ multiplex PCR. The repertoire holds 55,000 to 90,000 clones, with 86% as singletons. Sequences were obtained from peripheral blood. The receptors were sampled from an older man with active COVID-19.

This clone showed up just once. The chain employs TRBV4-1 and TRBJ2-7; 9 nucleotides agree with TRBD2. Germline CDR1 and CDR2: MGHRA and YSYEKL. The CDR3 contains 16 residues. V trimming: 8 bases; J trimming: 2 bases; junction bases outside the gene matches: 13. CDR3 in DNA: TGCGCCAGCCTCCCCGGACTAGCGTCCCACCCCTACGAGCAGTACTTC. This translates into CASLPGLASHPYEQYF.

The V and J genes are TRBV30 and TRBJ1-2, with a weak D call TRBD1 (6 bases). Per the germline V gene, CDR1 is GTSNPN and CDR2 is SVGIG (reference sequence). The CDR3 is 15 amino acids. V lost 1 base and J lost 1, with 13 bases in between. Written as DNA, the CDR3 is TGTGCCTGGAGTGGCCCCGACAGGCATAACTATGGCTACACCTTC. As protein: CAWSGPDRHNYGYTF.

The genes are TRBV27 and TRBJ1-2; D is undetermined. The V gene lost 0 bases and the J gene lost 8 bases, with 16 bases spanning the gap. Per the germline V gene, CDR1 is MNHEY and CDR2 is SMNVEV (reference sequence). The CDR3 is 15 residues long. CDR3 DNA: TGTGCCAGCAGTTTATCGGTGGGCTATGGTTGGGGCTACACCTTC. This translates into CASSLSVGYGWGYTF.

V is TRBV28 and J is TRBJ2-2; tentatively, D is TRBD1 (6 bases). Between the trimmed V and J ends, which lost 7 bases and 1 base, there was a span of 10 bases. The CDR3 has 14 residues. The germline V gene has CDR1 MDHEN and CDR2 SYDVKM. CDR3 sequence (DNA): TGTGCCAGCACCCTAGGGGGGAACACCGGGGAGCTGTTTTTT. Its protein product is CASTLGGNTGELFF.

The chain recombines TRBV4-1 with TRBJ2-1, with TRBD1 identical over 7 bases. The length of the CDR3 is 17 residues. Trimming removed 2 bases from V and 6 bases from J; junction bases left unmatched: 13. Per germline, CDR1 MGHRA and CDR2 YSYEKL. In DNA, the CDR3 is TGCGCCAGCAGCCAACGGATAGCAGGGGGTGCGGGCAATGAGCAGTTCTTC. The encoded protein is CASSQRIAGGAGNEQFF.